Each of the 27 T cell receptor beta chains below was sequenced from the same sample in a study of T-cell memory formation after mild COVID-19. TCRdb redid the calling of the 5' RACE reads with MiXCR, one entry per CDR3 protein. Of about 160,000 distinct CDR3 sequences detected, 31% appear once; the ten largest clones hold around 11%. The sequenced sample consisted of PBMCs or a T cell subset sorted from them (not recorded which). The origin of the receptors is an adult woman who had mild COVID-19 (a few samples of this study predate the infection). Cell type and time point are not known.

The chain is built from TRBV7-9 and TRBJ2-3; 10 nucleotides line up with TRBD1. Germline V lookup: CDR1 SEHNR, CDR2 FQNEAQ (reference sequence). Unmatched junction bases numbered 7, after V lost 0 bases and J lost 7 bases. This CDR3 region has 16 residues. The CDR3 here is CASSLAGQGGSNTQYF. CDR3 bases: TGTGCCAGCAGCTTAGCTGGACAGGGGGGGTCGAATACGCAGTATTTT.

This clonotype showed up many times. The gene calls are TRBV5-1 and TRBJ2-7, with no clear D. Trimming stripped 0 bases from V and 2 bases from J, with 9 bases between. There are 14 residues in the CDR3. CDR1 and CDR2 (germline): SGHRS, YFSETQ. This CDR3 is CASSLAEPPYEQYF. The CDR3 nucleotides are TGCGCCAGCAGCTTGGCGGAACCTCCCTACGAGCAGTACTTC.

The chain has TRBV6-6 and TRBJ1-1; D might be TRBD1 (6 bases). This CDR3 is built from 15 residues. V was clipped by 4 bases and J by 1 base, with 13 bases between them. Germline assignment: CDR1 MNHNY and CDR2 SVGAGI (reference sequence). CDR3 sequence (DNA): TGTGCCAGCAGTTCTCAACAGGGAAGGAACACTGAAGCTTTCTTT. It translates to CASSSQQGRNTEAFF.

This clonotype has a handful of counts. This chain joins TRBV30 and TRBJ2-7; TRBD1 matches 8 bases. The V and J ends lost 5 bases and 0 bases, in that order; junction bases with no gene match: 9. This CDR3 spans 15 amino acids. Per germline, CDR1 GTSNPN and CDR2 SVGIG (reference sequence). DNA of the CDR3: TGTGCCTGGCATCTCGGGGGACAGGTCTCCTACGAGCAGTACTTC. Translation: CAWHLGGQVSYEQYF.

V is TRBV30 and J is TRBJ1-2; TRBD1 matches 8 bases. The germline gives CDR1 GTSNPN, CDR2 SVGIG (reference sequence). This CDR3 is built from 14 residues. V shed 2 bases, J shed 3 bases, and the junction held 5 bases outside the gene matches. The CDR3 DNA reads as TGTGCCTGGAGTCTCCAGGGGGCTTACTATGGCTACACCTTC. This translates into CAWSLQGAYYGYTF.

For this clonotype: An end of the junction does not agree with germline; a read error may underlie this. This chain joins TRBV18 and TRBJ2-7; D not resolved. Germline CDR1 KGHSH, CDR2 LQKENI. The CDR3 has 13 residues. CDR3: CASSVSLSNEQYF. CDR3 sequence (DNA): TGTGCCAGCTCGGTAAGCCTCTCCAACGAGCAGTACTTC.

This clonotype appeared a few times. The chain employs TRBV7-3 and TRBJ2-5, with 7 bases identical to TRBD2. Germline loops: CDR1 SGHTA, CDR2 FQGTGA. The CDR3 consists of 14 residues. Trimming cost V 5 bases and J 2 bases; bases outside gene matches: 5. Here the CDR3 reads CASSTGGSQETQYF. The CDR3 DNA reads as TGTGCCAGCAGCACGGGAGGCAGTCAAGAGACCCAGTACTTC.

The CDR3 DNA sequence: TGCGCCAGCAGCTTGGTTGGCTATTACAATGAGCAGTTCTTC. Residues: CASSLVGYYNEQFF. V gene TRBV5-1 combines with J gene TRBJ2-1; D gene ambiguous. V was pared by 0 bases and J by 4 bases, with 8 bases between. The CDR3 loop spans 14 amino acids. CDR1 and CDR2 from the germline V gene are SGHRS and YFSETQ.

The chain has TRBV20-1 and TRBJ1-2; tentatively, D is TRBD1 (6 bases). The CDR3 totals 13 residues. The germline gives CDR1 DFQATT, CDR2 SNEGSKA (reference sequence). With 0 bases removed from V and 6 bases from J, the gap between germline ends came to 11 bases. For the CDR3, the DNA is TGCAGTGCTAGAGATCGGGGGGCTGATGGCTACACCTTC. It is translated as CSARDRGADGYTF.

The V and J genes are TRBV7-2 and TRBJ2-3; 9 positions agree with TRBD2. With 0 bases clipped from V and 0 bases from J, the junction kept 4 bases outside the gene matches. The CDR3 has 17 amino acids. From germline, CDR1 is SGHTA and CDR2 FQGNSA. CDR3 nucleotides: TGTGCCAGCAGCTTAGCCGGTACTAGCGGGAGCACAGATACGCAGTATTTT. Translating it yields CASSLAGTSGSTDTQYF.

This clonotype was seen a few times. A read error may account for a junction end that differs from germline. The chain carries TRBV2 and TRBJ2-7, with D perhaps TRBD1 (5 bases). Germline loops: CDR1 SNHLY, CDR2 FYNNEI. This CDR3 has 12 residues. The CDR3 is CASSRSGIGPLF. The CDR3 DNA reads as TGTGCCAGCAGTCGTTCAGGGATAGGTCCTTTATTC.

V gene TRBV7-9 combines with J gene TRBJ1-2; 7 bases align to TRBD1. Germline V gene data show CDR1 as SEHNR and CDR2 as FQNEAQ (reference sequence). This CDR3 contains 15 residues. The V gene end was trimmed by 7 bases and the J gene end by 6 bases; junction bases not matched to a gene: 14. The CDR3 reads CASTIPAGGMNGYTF. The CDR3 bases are TGTGCCAGCACCATCCCCGCAGGGGGGATGAATGGCTACACCTTC.

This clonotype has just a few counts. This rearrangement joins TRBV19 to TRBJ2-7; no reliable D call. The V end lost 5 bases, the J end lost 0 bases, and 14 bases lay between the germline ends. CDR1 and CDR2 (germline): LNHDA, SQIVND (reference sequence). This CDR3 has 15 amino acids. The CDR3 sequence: CASSSVQDSSYEQYF. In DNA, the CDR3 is TGTGCCAGTAGTTCCGTTCAGGATTCCTCCTACGAGCAGTACTTC.

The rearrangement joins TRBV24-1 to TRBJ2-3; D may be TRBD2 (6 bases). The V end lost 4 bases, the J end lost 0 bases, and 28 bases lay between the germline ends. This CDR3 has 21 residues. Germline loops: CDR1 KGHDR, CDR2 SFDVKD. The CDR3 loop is CATSDLNRSGGRGASTDTQYF. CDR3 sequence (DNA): TGTGCCACCAGTGACCTAAACCGTTCAGGCGGGCGGGGCGCTAGCACAGATACGCAGTATTTT.

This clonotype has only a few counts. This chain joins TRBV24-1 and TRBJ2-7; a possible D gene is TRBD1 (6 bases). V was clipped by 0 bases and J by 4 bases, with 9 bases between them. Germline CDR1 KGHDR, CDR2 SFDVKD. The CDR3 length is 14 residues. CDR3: CATSDLDRPYEQYF. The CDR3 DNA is TGTGCCACCAGTGATTTGGACAGGCCGTACGAGCAGTACTTC.

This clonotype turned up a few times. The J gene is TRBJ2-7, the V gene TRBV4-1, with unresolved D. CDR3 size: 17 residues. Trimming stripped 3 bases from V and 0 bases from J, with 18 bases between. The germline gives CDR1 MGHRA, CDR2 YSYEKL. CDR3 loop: CASSHVMTSTLSYEQYF. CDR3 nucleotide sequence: TGCGCCAGCAGCCACGTAATGACTTCCACCCTCTCCTACGAGCAGTACTTC.

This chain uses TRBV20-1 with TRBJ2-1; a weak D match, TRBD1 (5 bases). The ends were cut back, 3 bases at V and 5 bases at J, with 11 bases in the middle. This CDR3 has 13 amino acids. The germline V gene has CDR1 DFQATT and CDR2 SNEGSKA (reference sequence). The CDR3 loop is CSASWGRNNEQFF. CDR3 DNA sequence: TGCAGTGCTAGTTGGGGCAGGAACAATGAGCAGTTCTTC.

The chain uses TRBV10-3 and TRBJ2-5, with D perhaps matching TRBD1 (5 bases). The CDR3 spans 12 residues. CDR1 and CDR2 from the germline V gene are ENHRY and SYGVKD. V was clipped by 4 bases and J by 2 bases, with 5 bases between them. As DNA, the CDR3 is TGTGCCATCAGTGGACAGCAAGAGACCCAGTACTTC. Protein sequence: CAISGQQETQYF.

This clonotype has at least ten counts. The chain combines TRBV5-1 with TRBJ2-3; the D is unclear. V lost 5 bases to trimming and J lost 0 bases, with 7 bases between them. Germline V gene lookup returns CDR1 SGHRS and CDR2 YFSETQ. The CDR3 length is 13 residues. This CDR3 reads CASSKESTDTQYF. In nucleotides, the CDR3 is TGCGCCAGCAGTAAGGAAAGCACAGATACGCAGTATTTT.

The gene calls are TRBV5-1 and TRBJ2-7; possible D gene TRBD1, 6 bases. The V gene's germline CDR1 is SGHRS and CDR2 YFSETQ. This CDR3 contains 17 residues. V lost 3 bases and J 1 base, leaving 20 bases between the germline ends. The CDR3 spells CASSSRSRARGSYEQYF. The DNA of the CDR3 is TGCGCCAGCAGCTCTCGAAGCAGAGCGAGGGGGTCCTACGAGCAGTACTTC.

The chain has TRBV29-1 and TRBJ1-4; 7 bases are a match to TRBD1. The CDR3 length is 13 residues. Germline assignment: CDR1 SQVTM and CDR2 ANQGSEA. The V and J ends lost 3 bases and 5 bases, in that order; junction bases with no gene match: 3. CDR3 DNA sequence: TGCAGCGTTGACGACAGGGAGAATGAAAAACTGTTTTTT. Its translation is CSVDDRENEKLFF.

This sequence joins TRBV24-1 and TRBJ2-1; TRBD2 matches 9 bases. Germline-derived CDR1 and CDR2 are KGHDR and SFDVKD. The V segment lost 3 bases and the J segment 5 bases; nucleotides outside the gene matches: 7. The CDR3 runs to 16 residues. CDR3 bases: TGTGCCACCAGTGATCAAAGCGGGAGGATACACAATGAGCAGTTCTTC. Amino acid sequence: CATSDQSGRIHNEQFF.

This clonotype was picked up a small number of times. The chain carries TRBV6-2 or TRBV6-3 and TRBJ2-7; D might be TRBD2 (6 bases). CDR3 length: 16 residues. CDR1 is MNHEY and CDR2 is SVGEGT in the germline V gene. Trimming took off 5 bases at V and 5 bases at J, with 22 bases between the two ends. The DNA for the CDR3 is TGTGCCAGCAGTCCTCTTCGGACTACGGTCATGAACGAGCAGTACTTC. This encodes CASSPLRTTVMNEQYF.

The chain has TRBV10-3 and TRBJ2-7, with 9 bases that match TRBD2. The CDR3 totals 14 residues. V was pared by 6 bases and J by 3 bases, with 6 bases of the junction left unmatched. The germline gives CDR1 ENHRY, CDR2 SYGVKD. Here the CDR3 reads CAIRNSGGYYEQYF. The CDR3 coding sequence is TGTGCCATCAGGAATAGCGGGGGCTACTACGAGCAGTACTTC.

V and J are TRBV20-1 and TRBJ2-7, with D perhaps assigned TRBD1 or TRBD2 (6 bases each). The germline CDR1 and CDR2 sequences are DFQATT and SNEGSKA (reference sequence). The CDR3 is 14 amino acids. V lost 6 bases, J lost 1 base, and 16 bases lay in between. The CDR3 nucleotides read TGCAGTGCGGTACCGGGGGCCACTTCCTACGAGCAGTACTTC. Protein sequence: CSAVPGATSYEQYF.

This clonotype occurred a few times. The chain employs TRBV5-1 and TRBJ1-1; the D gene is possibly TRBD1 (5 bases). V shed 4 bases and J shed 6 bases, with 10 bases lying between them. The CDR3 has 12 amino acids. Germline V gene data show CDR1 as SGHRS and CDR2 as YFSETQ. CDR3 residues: CASSLDTAEAFF. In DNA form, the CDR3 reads TGCGCCAGCAGCCTGGACACAGCTGAAGCTTTCTTT.

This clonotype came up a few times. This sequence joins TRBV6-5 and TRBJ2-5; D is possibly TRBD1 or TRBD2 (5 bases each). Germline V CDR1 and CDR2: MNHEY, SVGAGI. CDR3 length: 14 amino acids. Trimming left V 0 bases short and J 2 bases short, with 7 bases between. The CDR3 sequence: CASSYSRGQETQYF. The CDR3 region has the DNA TGTGCCAGCAGTTACTCGAGGGGTCAAGAGACCCAGTACTTC.